This T cell receptor (beta chain) originates from a study of T cells in Graves' hyperthyroidism and ophthalmopathy. Study observations and caveats: Most thyroid-expanded clonotypes above 0.001 were also found in blood. In validation, the model predicted ophthalmopathy. These predictions came a median around 5.9 months before onset.

RNA transcripts provided the source from which TCR beta CDR3 regions were amplified. The HTBI set primed first-round TCR CDR3 RT-PCR. TCRdb passed the multiplex PCR reads through MiXCR, listing each CDR3 protein once. The table includes approximately 370,000 distinct CDR3 sequences, 17% detected once. V was cut by 4 bases and J by 5 bases, with 13 bases left in between. Germline CDR1 is GTSNPN and CDR2 is SVGIG (reference sequence). The CDR3 length is 13 residues. The sample holds many counts of this clonotype. No antigen is known for it. Sequenced input: blood. V is TRBV30 and J is TRBJ2-3; D assignment may be TRBD1 or TRBD2 (5 bases each). The source of this sequence is a woman in her thirties with Graves' hyperthyroidism that later progressed to Graves' ophthalmopathy. This chain's CDR3 is CAWTLGARDTQYF. The CDR3 nucleotides read TGTGCCTGGACACTCGGGGCCCGAGATACGCAGTATTTT. The full variable domain, completed using reference TRBV30 and TRBJ2-3, is SQTIHQWPATLVQPVGSPLSLECTVEGTSNPNLYWYRQAAGRGLQLLFYSVGIGQISSEVPQNLSASRPQDRQFILSSKKLLLSDSGFYLCAWTLGARDTQYFGPGTRLTVL.